The clone carrying this T cell receptor (beta chain) was seen only a few times. Antigen: not known. In TCRdb, the RT-PCR reads were re-called with MiXCR into one record per CDR3 protein. This table has 160,000 or so distinct CDR3 sequences, about a tenth appearing once. These data belong to a study of response to subunit inactivated influenza vaccine. Study-wide points: Each seasonal influenza vaccination, the authors suggested, recruits few new T cells.

The CDR3 length is 16 residues. J gave up 2 bases and V 0 bases, and 6 bases lay outside the gene matches. The germline gives CDR1 LGHDT, CDR2 YNNKEL (reference sequence). J is TRBJ2-7 and V is TRBV3-1, with TRBD2 matching 8 bases. Sequenced here: non-naive T cells sorted from PBMCs, sampled about 40 days after vaccination. The sequence was collected from a man in his forties or fifties who received an inactivated influenza vaccine. The CDR3 sequence is CASSQDMPGGPYEQYF. As DNA, the CDR3 is TGTGCCAGCAGCCAAGATATGCCGGGGGGGCCCTACGAGCAGTACTTC.